The rows below give T cell receptor beta chains drawn from one sample of a study of beta chain features in type 1 diabetes. Clones were sequenced by immunoSEQ multiplex PCR, and TCRdb holds only the in-frame ones, with some missing. The sample yields approximately 280,000 clones, about 15% seen once. The sample comprised naive CD4+ T cells from blood. The receptors were sampled from a young man with type 1 diabetes. Each CDR3 is given with its conserved first and last residue. Fields, in order: CDR3 length, clone size, J gene, V gene, D gene, CDR3 protein, CDR3 DNA. A D gene is named only where the DNA matches it firmly. The size entry is marked missing in some rows and otherwise reads once, few, many or a size class.

cdr3_length: 14; clone_size: NA; j_call: TRBJ1-2; v_call: TRBV29-1; d_call: NA; cdr3_aa: CSVAGVLANYGYTF; cdr3_nt: TGCAGCGTTGCGGGGGTCCTAGCTAACTATGGCTACACCTTC
cdr3_length: 16; clone_size: NA; j_call: TRBJ2-2; v_call: TRBV7-2; d_call: TRBD1; cdr3_aa: CASSVFGTANTGELFF; cdr3_nt: TGTGCCAGCAGCGTATTCGGGACAGCGAACACCGGGGAGCTGTTTTTT
cdr3_length: 12; clone_size: few; j_call: TRBJ2-7; v_call: TRBV6-5; d_call: NA; cdr3_aa: CASSYRRDEQYF; cdr3_nt: TGTGCCAGCAGTTACAGGAGGGACGAGCAGTACTTC
cdr3_length: 11; clone_size: few; j_call: TRBJ2-5; v_call: TRBV19; d_call: NA; cdr3_aa: CASSAAETQYF; cdr3_nt: TGTGCCAGTAGTGCGGCGGAGACCCAGTACTTC
cdr3_length: 14; clone_size: NA; j_call: TRBJ2-7; v_call: TRBV15; d_call: NA; cdr3_aa: CATSAGGTEYEQYF; cdr3_nt: TGTGCCACCAGCGCAGGAGGGACGGAGTACGAGCAGTACTTC
cdr3_length: 15; clone_size: few; j_call: TRBJ2-5; v_call: TRBV30; d_call: TRBD2; cdr3_aa: CASSLGGSRKETQYF; cdr3_nt: TGTGCCTCTTCCCTGGGGGGGAGTAGGAAAGAGACCCAGTACTTC
cdr3_length: 13; clone_size: NA; j_call: TRBJ2-5; v_call: TRBV29-1; d_call: NA; cdr3_aa: CSVAGGLQETQYF; cdr3_nt: TGCAGCGTTGCGGGGGGCCTCCAAGAGACCCAGTACTTC
cdr3_length: 15; clone_size: NA; j_call: TRBJ2-7; v_call: TRBV6-1; d_call: TRBD2; cdr3_aa: CASSATGGIVYEQYF; cdr3_nt: TGTGCCAGCAGTGCCACGGGGGGGATCGTATACGAGCAGTACTTC
cdr3_length: 12; clone_size: few; j_call: TRBJ1-2; v_call: TRBV7-9; d_call: NA; cdr3_aa: CASSSSQYGYTF; cdr3_nt: TGTGCCAGCAGCTCCTCTCAGTATGGCTACACCTTC
cdr3_length: 13; clone_size: NA; j_call: TRBJ2-5; v_call: TRBV7-2; d_call: NA; cdr3_aa: CASSLGARETQYF; cdr3_nt: TGTGCCAGCAGCTTAGGTGCCAGAGAGACCCAGTACTTC
cdr3_length: 19; clone_size: NA; j_call: TRBJ2-6; v_call: TRBV19; d_call: NA; cdr3_aa: CASSIVRTALFSGANVLTF; cdr3_nt: TGTGCCAGTAGTATAGTCCGGACAGCCCTCTTCTCTGGGGCCAACGTCCTGACTTTC
cdr3_length: 14; clone_size: NA; j_call: TRBJ2-1; v_call: TRBV2; d_call: TRBD2; cdr3_aa: CASTGTSSYNEQFF; cdr3_nt: TGTGCCAGCACCGGGACTAGCTCCTACAATGAGCAGTTCTTC
cdr3_length: 12; clone_size: NA; j_call: TRBJ2-1; v_call: TRBV19; d_call: NA; cdr3_aa: CASSSGYNEQFF; cdr3_nt: TGTGCCAGTAGTTCGGGGTACAATGAGCAGTTCTTC
cdr3_length: 13; clone_size: NA; j_call: TRBJ2-3; v_call: TRBV7-8; d_call: NA; cdr3_aa: CASSYRTGDTQYF; cdr3_nt: TGTGCCAGCAGCTACCGTACGGGAGATACGCAGTATTTT
cdr3_length: 16; clone_size: NA; j_call: TRBJ2-3; v_call: TRBV5-1; d_call: NA; cdr3_aa: CASRIDTRGWPDTQYF; cdr3_nt: TGCGCCAGCAGGATTGACACCAGGGGTTGGCCAGATACGCAGTATTTT
cdr3_length: 17; clone_size: few; j_call: TRBJ2-7; v_call: TRBV5-1; d_call: TRBD1; cdr3_aa: CASSSVITGGSGYEQYF; cdr3_nt: TGCGCCAGCAGCTCCGTGATCACAGGGGGGAGTGGATACGAGCAGTACTTC
cdr3_length: 15; clone_size: NA; j_call: TRBJ1-5; v_call: TRBV18; d_call: NA; cdr3_aa: CASSYRAGSNQPQHF; cdr3_nt: TGTGCCAGCTCATACAGGGCCGGGAGCAATCAGCCCCAGCATTTT
cdr3_length: 15; clone_size: NA; j_call: TRBJ1-3; v_call: TRBV7-9; d_call: TRBD1; cdr3_aa: CASTQGQISGNTIYF; cdr3_nt: TGTGCCAGCACCCAGGGACAGATCTCTGGAAACACCATATATTTT
cdr3_length: 16; clone_size: NA; j_call: TRBJ2-7; v_call: TRBV30; d_call: TRBD2; cdr3_aa: CAWSPHPGGLTYEQYF; cdr3_nt: TGTGCCTGGAGTCCCCATCCGGGGGGGCTTACCTACGAGCAGTACTTC
cdr3_length: 10; clone_size: NA; j_call: TRBJ2-5; v_call: TRBV7-9; d_call: NA; cdr3_aa: CFQGGETQYF; cdr3_nt: TGCTTCCAGGGAGGAGAGACCCAGTACTTC